Following are 26 T cell receptor beta chains from one sample sequenced in a study of OX40 agonist ivuxolimab in advanced cancers. TCRdb's copy holds only in-frame clones and misses some; the assay was immunoSEQ multiplex PCR. The data hold approximately 43,000 clones, with around nine tenths observed a single time. The sample was CD4+ or CD8+ T cells sorted from blood, taken in a trial of the OX40 agonist ivuxolimab. These receptors were taken from an adult with an advanced solid tumor such as melanoma, head and neck, liver or kidney cancer.

A note on this clone: This specimen includes other DNA sequences encoding the same CDR3. The rearrangement links TRBV9 to TRBJ1-1; no reliable D call. Trimming stripped 3 bases from V and 0 bases from J, with 6 bases between. The CDR3 has 13 amino acids. Looked up from germline, CDR1 is SGDLS and CDR2 is YYNGEE. The DNA for the CDR3 is TGTGCCAGCAGCGCGACTGTGAACACTGAAGCTTTCTTT. Translating gives CASSATVNTEAFF.

This clone was picked up one time. The chain links TRBV7-8 to TRBJ1-2; D gene ambiguous. This CDR3 comprises 13 residues. Germline V gene data show CDR1 as SGHVS and CDR2 as FQNEAQ. The V end was cut by 0 bases, the J end by 6 bases, with 8 bases between. CDR3 amino acids: CASSLAMSDGYTF. In DNA, the CDR3 is TGTGCCAGCAGCTTAGCTATGTCCGATGGCTACACCTTC.

The rearrangement uses TRBV4-1 and TRBJ2-2; D not resolved. Germline V gives CDR1 MGHRA, CDR2 YSYEKL. Trimming took 5 bases from V and 4 from J, leaving 11 bases between them. The CDR3 is 14 residues long. The CDR3 DNA is TGCGCCAGCAGCGTACCAACTGGCACCGGGGAGCTGTTTTTT. Protein sequence: CASSVPTGTGELFF.

This chain uses TRBV6-5 with TRBJ1-2; no clear D gene. V was shortened by 0 bases and J by 5 bases, with 4 bases between the two germline ends. Germline assignment: CDR1 MNHEY and CDR2 SVGAGI. CDR3 size: 12 residues. Written as DNA, the CDR3 is TGTGCCAGCAGTTACTCAGGGTATGGCTACACCTTC. Protein: CASSYSGYGYTF.

V and J are TRBV18 and TRBJ1-2; D might be TRBD1 (5 bases). The germline V gene encodes CDR1 KGHSH and CDR2 LQKENI. Trimming stripped 6 bases from V and 6 bases from J, with 17 bases between. CDR3 size: 14 residues. The CDR3 DNA follows: TGTGCCAGCTCCCAATCCCGGGACGGTGATGGCTACACCTTC. Translating gives CASSQSRDGDGYTF.

The chain combines TRBV5-4 with TRBJ1-1; D is uncertain. The length of the CDR3 is 14 residues. The germline CDR1 and CDR2 sequences are SGHNT and YYREEE (reference sequence). V dropped 5 bases and J dropped 0 bases, with 11 bases sitting between them. The CDR3 spells CASRPGPMNTEAFF. The CDR3 DNA is TGTGCCAGCAGGCCGGGCCCTATGAACACTGAAGCTTTCTTT. The full variable domain, in which reference TRBV5-4 and TRBJ1-1 provide the parts outside the CDR3, is ETGVTQSPTHLIKTRGQQVTLRCSSQSGHNTVSWYQQALGQGPQFIFQYYREEENGRGNFPPRFSGLQFPNYSSELNVNALELDDSALYLCASRPGPMNTEAFFGQGTRLTVV.

The V call is TRBV5-1, the J call TRBJ1-4; 8 nucleotides line up with TRBD1. Per the germline V gene, CDR1 is SGHRS and CDR2 is YFSETQ. V lost 4 bases and J lost 7; bases outside the gene matches: 6. This CDR3 has 14 residues. Here the CDR3 DNA reads TGCGCCAGCAGCATGGACAGGGAGGGTGAAAAACTGTTTTTT. Its protein is CASSMDREGEKLFF. Full variable domain (remainder filled in from reference TRBV5-1 and TRBJ1-4): KAGVTQTPRYLIKTRGQQVTLSCSPISGHRSVSWYQQTPGQGLQFLFEYFSETQRNKGNFPGRFSGRQFSNSRSEMNVSTLELGDSALYLCASSMDREGEKLFFGSGTQLSVL.

This chain uses TRBV5-4 with TRBJ1-2; D ambiguous. The ends were cut back, 2 bases at V and 4 bases at J, with 12 bases in the middle. Germline V lookup: CDR1 SGHNT, CDR2 YYREEE (reference sequence). The CDR3 covers 14 residues. The CDR3 sequence is CASSLSATPYGYTF. The CDR3 region has the DNA TGTGCCAGCAGCTTATCGGCCACCCCCTATGGCTACACCTTC.

V usage is TRBV7-9 and J usage is TRBJ2-1; the D is unclear. The CDR3 covers 15 residues. The V gene lost 1 base and the J gene lost 2 bases, with 9 bases spanning the gap. The germline CDR1 and CDR2 sequences are SEHNR and FQNEAQ (reference sequence). The CDR3 DNA sequence: TGTGCCAGCAGCTTAGGTCTCTCAGCCTACAATGAGCAGTTCTTC. Translation gives CASSLGLSAYNEQFF.

The chain is built from TRBV5-4 and TRBJ1-6; D gene uncertain. Looked up from germline, CDR1 is SGHNT and CDR2 is YYREEE (reference sequence). The CDR3 is made up of 15 amino acids. Between the trimmed V and J ends, which lost 1 base and 9 bases, there was a span of 14 bases. In DNA, the CDR3 is TGTGCCAGCAGCTTGAGCCTAACTAGTGGTTCACCCCTCCACTTT. It yields the protein CASSLSLTSGSPLHF.

J is TRBJ2-7 and V is TRBV18; tentative D call: TRBD1 (5 bases). The CDR3 sequence is 13 residues long. Trimming pared 6 bases from V and 2 bases from J, leaving 11 bases between. Germline V CDR1 and CDR2: KGHSH, LQKENI. The DNA for the CDR3 is TGTGCCAGCTCTTCCGGACAAACCTACGAGCAGTACTTC. It codes for CASSSGQTYEQYF.

A few counts support this clone. This chain uses TRBV7-8 with TRBJ2-7, with 9 bases identical to TRBD2. The V gene's germline CDR1 is SGHVS and CDR2 FQNEAQ. The CDR3 contains 12 residues. J was trimmed by 12 bases and V by 4 bases; bases with no gene match: 7. CDR3 sequence (DNA): TGTGCCAGCAGCTCGGGACTAGCAATTTCGTACTTC. This translates into CASSSGLAISYF.

The chain uses TRBV4-2 and TRBJ1-2; 11 nucleotides match TRBD1. Germline CDR1 LGHNA, CDR2 YNFKEQ. Trimming removed 1 base from V and 8 bases from J; junction bases left unmatched: 9. CDR3 length equals 16 residues. This chain's CDR3 is CASSQGRGTGGEGYTF. The DNA of the CDR3 is TGTGCCAGCAGCCAAGGCCGAGGGACAGGGGGAGAAGGCTACACCTTC.

The chain is built from TRBV27 and TRBJ2-6; D unclear. The CDR3 has 14 residues. Between the trimmed V and J ends, which lost 5 bases and 5 bases, there was a span of 10 bases. Germline CDR1 reads MNHEY; CDR2 reads SMNVEV (reference sequence). Here the CDR3 DNA reads TGTGCCAGCAGTGACCCCGATTGGGCCAACGTCCTGACTTTC. This gives the protein CASSDPDWANVLTF.

The V call is TRBV5-6, the J call TRBJ1-3; the match to TRBD1 covers 9 bases. V trimming: 3 bases; J trimming: 3 bases; junction bases outside the gene matches: 10. Germline lookup yields CDR1 SGHDT and CDR2 YYEEEE. The CDR3 covers 17 residues. CDR3 in amino acids: CASSYPGQGDYGNTIYF. CDR3 nucleotides: TGTGCCAGCAGCTACCCGGGACAGGGCGATTATGGAAACACCATATATTTT. Full variable domain (outside the CDR3, taken from reference TRBV5-6 and TRBJ1-3): DAGVTQSPTHLIKTRGQQVTLRCSPKSGHDTVSWYQQALGQGPQFIFQYYEEEERQRGNFPDRFSGHQFPNYSSELNVNALLLGDSALYLCASSYPGQGDYGNTIYFGEGSWLTVV.

V usage is TRBV9 and J usage is TRBJ2-1; D is perhaps TRBD2 (5 bases). V lost 0 bases and J 8 bases, leaving 12 bases between the germline ends. From germline, CDR1 is SGDLS and CDR2 YYNGEE. The CDR3 has 14 residues. The DNA for the CDR3 is TGTGCCAGCAGCGTAGGGGAAGAGGGCGATGAGCAGTTCTTC. It encodes CASSVGEEGDEQFF.

V gene TRBV5-1 combines with J gene TRBJ2-2; weak D call: TRBD1 (5 bases). The CDR3 has 14 residues. Germline loops: CDR1 SGHRS, CDR2 YFSETQ. Deletions cut 4 bases from V and 0 bases from J, with 7 bases between. CDR3 in amino acids: CASSDRSNTGELFF. The CDR3 bases are TGCGCCAGCAGCGACAGATCGAACACCGGGGAGCTGTTTTTT.

The V gene is TRBV7-6, the J gene TRBJ1-4; D unclear. The CDR3 runs to 15 residues. V lost 0 bases, J lost 8 bases, and 13 bases lay in between. Germline V gene sequence: CDR1 SGHVS, CDR2 FNYEAQ. The CDR3 DNA sequence: TGTGCCAGCAGCTTAGCACGCGGGGATGGGGAAAAACTGTTTTTT. Its protein product is CASSLARGDGEKLFF. Full variable domain (missing parts from reference TRBV7-6 and TRBJ1-4): GAGVSQSPRYKVTKRGQDVALRCDPISGHVSLYWYRQALGQGPEFLTYFNYEAQQDKSGLPNDRFSAERPEGSISTLTIQRTEQRDSAMYRCASSLARGDGEKLFFGSGTQLSVL.

The chain joins TRBV11-2 to TRBJ2-3, with D unclear. The CDR3 sequence is 14 residues long. V was pared by 1 base and J by 10 bases, with 15 bases between. Germline CDR1 is SGHAT and CDR2 is FQNNGV. This CDR3 reads CASSLGTGYSAQYF. The CDR3 nucleotides are TGTGCCAGCAGCTTAGGTACCGGTTATTCGGCGCAGTATTTT.

Notes on this clone: Mismatch with germline at one junction end may stem from a read error. This CDR3 is CASSLTGGNGELFF. The CDR3 DNA reads as TGTGCCAGCAGCTTAACAGGGGGCAACGGGGAGCTGTTTTTT. The gene calls are TRBV5-1 and TRBJ2-2, with 9 bases identical to TRBD1. The CDR3 extends over 14 amino acids. CDR1 and CDR2 from the germline V gene are SGHRS and YFSETQ.

The chain joins TRBV6-1 to TRBJ2-1, with no clear D. The germline gives CDR1 MNHNS, CDR2 SASEGT. Trimming removed 0 bases from V and 2 bases from J, with 5 bases in between. This CDR3 has 14 residues. DNA of the CDR3: TGTGCCAGCAGTGAAGCGGTACCCTACAATGAGCAGTTCTTC. Translation gives CASSEAVPYNEQFF.

V usage is TRBV14 and J usage is TRBJ1-4; D unresolved. There are 15 residues in the CDR3. Per germline, CDR1 SGHDN and CDR2 FVKESK. Trimming removed 4 bases at V and 4 bases at J, with 13 bases between. The CDR3 nucleotides are TGTGCCAGCAGCCCAGGTGACATCAGTAATGAAAAACTGTTTTTT. Amino acids: CASSPGDISNEKLFF.

The CDR3 bases are TGTGCCAGCAGTGGGGAGACCTTCGATACGCAGTATTTT. Translated, it gives CASSGETFDTQYF. The chain links TRBV2 to TRBJ2-3, with D possibly being TRBD2 (5 bases). Germline V gene data show CDR1 as SNHLY and CDR2 as FYNNEI. Trimming shortened V by 4 bases and J by 6 bases, and 11 bases separated the two germline ends. This CDR3 contains 13 residues. The full variable domain, completed using reference TRBV2 and TRBJ2-3, is EPEVTQTPSHQVTQMGQEVILRCVPISNHLYFYWYRQILGQKVEFLVSFYNNEISEKSEIFDDQFSVERPDGSNFTLKIRSTKLEDSAMYFCASSGETFDTQYFGPGTRLTVL.

This rearrangement joins TRBV11-2 to TRBJ1-1; D is unclear. The CDR3 contains 14 residues. Germline V lookup: CDR1 SGHAT, CDR2 FQNNGV. The V and J ends lost 5 bases and 1 base respectively, with 11 bases between them. CDR3: CASSPGLGNTEAFF. The CDR3 nucleotides read TGTGCCAGCAGCCCCGGGCTTGGGAACACTGAAGCTTTCTTT.

The chain links TRBV9 to TRBJ2-5, with 10 bases lining up with TRBD1. Germline CDR1 is SGDLS and CDR2 is YYNGEE. The CDR3 is made up of 17 amino acids. The J segment lost 5 bases and the V segment lost 0 bases, leaving 10 bases of the junction unmatched. The CDR3 region has the DNA TGTGCCAGCAGCGTAGGTCGTGACAGGGGGCTGGGGGAGACCCAGTACTTC. The encoded protein is CASSVGRDRGLGETQYF.

The chain employs TRBV7-8 and TRBJ1-2, with a possible D match to TRBD1 (5 bases). Trimming removed 5 bases at V and 4 bases at J, with 14 bases between. This CDR3 is 14 amino acids long. Germline lookup yields CDR1 SGHVS and CDR2 FQNEAQ. The CDR3 nucleotides read TGTGCCAGCAGCCCACGGGACTCGGGCTATGGCTACACCTTC. Protein sequence: CASSPRDSGYGYTF.